This T cell receptor beta chain came from a study of blood T cell repertoires in COVID-19. Study details: Collection of acute and convalescent COVID-19 samples took place in the United States, Italy and Spain.

The germline CDR1 and CDR2 sequences are MNHEY and SVGAGI. The CDR3 loop spans 14 amino acids. V lost 6 bases and J 7 bases, leaving 15 bases between the germline ends. In assigning cohorts, the study relied on participant-reported clinical history. Assay used: immunoSEQ multiplex PCR; TCRdb lists only in-frame clones, some missing. The profile shows 150,000 to 200,000 clones, approximately 73% of them singletons. The V call is TRBV6-5, the J call TRBJ1-4; D is possibly TRBD1 (6 bases). Sequencing was carried out using PBMCs or T cells enriched from blood (not recorded which). The TCR sequence derives from a woman in her forties or fifties with acute COVID-19. The CDR3 spells CASSRRGLSEKLFF. The CDR3 DNA is TGTGCCAGCAGCCGCAGGGGTTTGAGTGAAAAACTGTTTTTT.